The rows below give T cell receptor beta chains drawn from one sample of a study of CD4 T cells in relation to SARS-CoV-2 and coronaviruses. Here immunoSEQ multiplex PCR was the method, and the copy in TCRdb shows in-frame clones only, minus some. The data hold 40,000 to 50,000 clones, with 84% observed a single time. Their antigens remain unidentified. Sample: naive CD4+ T cells from PBMCs, cultured in vitro. These receptors were collected from an adult with COVID-19. Both conserved end residues are part of each CDR3. The order of the fields is V gene, J gene, CDR3 protein.

V: TRBV19; J: TRBJ2-7; CDR3: CASTRGTGSSYEQYF
V: TRBV5-1; J: TRBJ1-1; CDR3: CASSETGIPEAFF
V: TRBV5-4; J: TRBJ2-7; CDR3: CASSREPGQGGEQYF
V: TRBV2; J: TRBJ2-3; CDR3: CASTYLTSGGTDTQYF
V: TRBV28; J: TRBJ2-1; CDR3: CASSLKPGLLQRPADNEQFF
V: TRBV3-1/TRBV3-2; J: TRBJ2-3; CDR3: CASSPLAGEIDTQYF
V: TRBV11-2; J: TRBJ1-2; CDR3: CASSAGITGGYTF
V: TRBV4-2; J: TRBJ2-1; CDR3: CASSQERVGYNEQFF
V: TRBV4-2; J: TRBJ2-1; CDR3: CASSQEFGGSSYNEQFF
V: TRBV6-1; J: TRBJ1-2; CDR3: CASSDATPGQVTGYTF
V: TRBV18; J: TRBJ2-1; CDR3: CASSSDGGNEQFF
V: TRBV10-3; J: TRBJ2-7; CDR3: CAISKGLAAYEQYF
V: TRBV18; J: TRBJ2-1; CDR3: CASSPPPSFYNEQFF
V: TRBV15; J: TRBJ1-4; CDR3: CATSRERDSVLFF
V: TRBV3-1/TRBV3-2; J: TRBJ2-2; CDR3: CASSPRPGLAGGPDGELFF
V: TRBV5-1; J: TRBJ2-1; CDR3: CASSLAGTSSDEQFF
V: TRBV28; J: TRBJ2-2; CDR3: CASSPTSGRYTGELFF
V: TRBV11-2; J: TRBJ2-4; CDR3: CVTKVGWGNIQYF
V: TRBV28; J: TRBJ2-1; CDR3: CASTPSSYNEQFF
V: TRBV5-8; J: TRBJ2-7; CDR3: CASSLYPSYEQYF
V: TRBV9; J: TRBJ2-1; CDR3: CASSVSGVSSYNEQFF
V: TRBV7-3; J: TRBJ2-2; CDR3: CASSPEGQTTGELFF
V: TRBV4-1; J: TRBJ2-3; CDR3: CASSQTTSGRFGDTQYF
V: TRBV5-8; J: TRBJ2-7; CDR3: CASSLELAGPYEQYF
V: TRBV4-1; J: TRBJ2-7; CDR3: CASSQVGRTYEQYF
V: TRBV19; J: TRBJ2-5; CDR3: CASSTHTSGSIRMETQYF
V: TRBV28; J: TRBJ2-5; CDR3: CASSLLGETQYF
V: TRBV2; J: TRBJ1-5; CDR3: CASSYGRSNQPQHF
V: TRBV19; J: TRBJ1-3; CDR3: CASSPRTREVSGNTIYF
V: TRBV3-1/TRBV3-2; J: TRBJ2-5; CDR3: CASRPNRWGTGEETQYF
V: TRBV20-1; J: TRBJ1-3; CDR3: CSASAPGNTIYF
V: TRBV28; J: TRBJ2-7; CDR3: CASSYHGPALAGRSSYEQYF
V: TRBV6-1; J: TRBJ2-2; CDR3: CASSDRLAGTGELFF
V: TRBV28; J: TRBJ2-7; CDR3: CASRPSGPSYEQYF
V: TRBV11-2; J: TRBJ2-7; CDR3: CASSLERIYEQYF
V: TRBV5-1; J: TRBJ2-7; CDR3: CASSLQSGSYEQYF
V: TRBV6-7; J: TRBJ2-7; CDR3: CASSAFTRFPYEQYF
V: TRBV7-2; J: TRBJ1-5; CDR3: CASSFGTGNQPQHF
V: TRBV15; J: TRBJ1-1; CDR3: CASAGRANTEAFF
V: TRBV7-8; J: TRBJ1-1; CDR3: CASSEIRNTEAFF
V: TRBV7-9; J: TRBJ2-7; CDR3: CASSPRTGGQQYF
V: TRBV6-2/TRBV6-3; J: TRBJ2-7; CDR3: CASSSDWTTYEQYF
V: TRBV28; J: TRBJ1-1; CDR3: CASSSPTGFWGNTEAFF
V: TRBV15; J: TRBJ2-3; CDR3: CATSRERQGTDTQYF